The T cell receptor beta chain described here comes from a study of a mutant IDH1 vaccine in newly diagnosed glioma. Across the whole study: First vaccine doses came 4-6 weeks after radiotherapy alone, or with temozolomide cycles. There were approximately 62% males and roughly 40% females among treated patients, whose mean age was about 44 years. V12 occurred at week 35 and V13 at week 47.

As for time point: week 47, end of study. Each vaccine dose was 300 ug of mutant IDH1 20-mer peptide, with topical imiquimod. There were new WHO grade 3 or 4 astrocytomas in the donors, and these were IDH1-mutant and ATRX-lost. The CDR3 length is 12 residues. Germline CDR1 MRHNA, CDR2 SNTAGT. V lost 6 bases, J lost 10 bases, and 4 bases stayed unmatched. A remark on this clone: Its antigen is still unknown.

The table came from immunoSEQ multiplex PCR; TCRdb's copy has only in-frame clones and leaves some out. The table shows 50,000 to 55,000 clones, with less than 75% occurring only once. The clonotype was recovered from a man between 40 and 49 years old with glioma. Some clones in this sample may be carry-over from other donors' samples. The chain carries TRBV6-4 and TRBJ2-1; TRBD1 agrees at 9 bases. Sample: peripheral blood mononuclear cells (PBMCs), taken from a glioma patient whose treatment included an IDH1 peptide vaccine. As DNA, the CDR3 is TGTGCCAGCAGCCCAACAGGGGGCGAGCAGTTCTTC. This translates into CASSPTGGEQFF.